One sample yielded the 14 T cell receptor beta chains listed below, sequenced in a study of T cells in Graves' hyperthyroidism and ophthalmopathy. Amplified regions were TCR beta CDR3 sequences from RNA transcripts. First-round RT-PCR targeting the TCR CDR3 was performed with the HTBI primer set. Each CDR3 protein is one row after TCRdb ran MiXCR on the multiplex PCR reads. The sample lists approximately 690,000 distinct CDR3 sequences; roughly 15% were seen once. The sequencing sample was made of blood. The source of these receptors is a woman between 50 and 59 years old with Graves' ophthalmopathy.

As to this clonotype: A clone one base away is much larger, so this may be a read error. The V and J genes are TRBV5-1 and TRBJ2-2, with TRBD2 identical over 10 bases. The CDR3 runs to 16 residues. Germline assignment: CDR1 SGHRS and CDR2 YFSETQ. The CDR3 DNA is TGCGCCAGCAGCCCGGCAGCGGGAGGGAACACCGGGAAGCTATTTTTT. Translation gives CASSPAAGGNTGKLFF. Using reference TRBV5-1 and TRBJ2-2 for the parts outside the CDR3, the full variable domain is KAGVTQTPRYLIKTRGQQVTLSCSPISGHRSVSWYQQTPGQGLQFLFEYFSETQRNKGNFPGRFSGRQFSNSRSEMNVSTLELGDSALYLCASSPAAGGNTGKLFFGEGSRLTVL.

Many counts were recorded for this clonotype. This chain joins TRBV12-3 or TRBV12-4 and TRBJ2-7; possible D gene TRBD1, 6 bases. Trimming pared 0 bases from V and 7 bases from J, leaving 19 bases between. This CDR3 has 16 amino acids. CDR3 sequence (DNA): TGTGCCAGCAGTTTAGCGAGACAGGTTGAACCGGGGGAGCAGTACTTC. Its translation is CASSLARQVEPGEQYF.

This clonotype was observed at least ten times. The chain carries TRBV7-2 and TRBJ2-1; D gene unclear. Germline V CDR1 and CDR2: SGHTA, FQGNSA. Trimming cost V 4 bases and J 9 bases, with 10 bases left between them. CDR3 length equals 12 residues. The chain's CDR3 is CASSSWSAEQFF. CDR3 nucleotides: TGTGCCAGCAGCTCCTGGAGTGCTGAGCAGTTCTTC. Variable domain in full (rest from reference TRBV7-2 and TRBJ2-1): GAGVSQSPSNKVTEKGKDVELRCDPISGHTALYWYRQSLGQGLEFLIYFQGNSAPDKSGLPSDRFSAERTGGSVSTLTIQRTQQEDSAVYLCASSSWSAEQFFGPGTRLTVL.

The chain has TRBV20-1 and TRBJ1-5; the D is unclear. Deletions cut 6 bases from V and 1 base from J, with 7 bases between. The length of the CDR3 is 12 residues. Germline lookup yields CDR1 DFQATT and CDR2 SNEGSKA (reference sequence). The CDR3 DNA reads TGCAGTGCCGGCGAGAGCAATCAGCCCCAGCATTTT. This gives the protein CSAGESNQPQHF.

This clonotype was seen repeatedly, ten times or more. The chain is built from TRBV5-6 and TRBJ2-5, with D possibly matching TRBD1 (5 bases). This CDR3 contains 14 residues. CDR1 is SGHDT and CDR2 is YYEEEE in the germline V gene. V lost 0 bases, J lost 2 bases, and 8 bases lay in between. The CDR3 region has the DNA TGTGCCAGCAGCTTGGATCAGGGACAAGAGACCCAGTACTTC. This sequence encodes CASSLDQGQETQYF.

As concerns this clonotype: Just one base apart from a much larger clone, this may be a read error. This chain uses TRBV7-9 with TRBJ2-5; D not certain. This CDR3 has 16 residues. Germline CDR1 SEHNR, CDR2 FQNEAQ (reference sequence). Trimming took 2 bases from V and 2 from J, leaving 15 bases between them. The CDR3 DNA reads as TGTGCCAGCAGCTTAAGTCTGGTGGACCCTCAAGAGACCCAGTACTTC. The encoded protein is CASSLSLVDPQETQYF.

This clonotype was recorded at least ten times. The chain couples TRBV11-2 to TRBJ2-4; D ambiguous. The V end was cut by 5 bases, the J end by 6 bases, with 11 bases between. Germline-derived CDR1 and CDR2 are SGHAT and FQNNGV. The CDR3 loop spans 13 amino acids. Here the CDR3 DNA reads TGTGCCAGCAGCACCAATCATCTAAACATTCAGTACTTC. Its translation is CASSTNHLNIQYF. Complete variable domain (other parts from reference TRBV11-2 and TRBJ2-4): EAGVAQSPRYKIIEKRQSVAFWCNPISGHATLYWYQQILGQGPKLLIQFQNNGVVDDSQLPKDRFSAERLKGVDSTLKIQPAKLEDSAVYLCASSTNHLNIQYFGAGTRLSVL.

This clonotype was picked up many times. The CDR3 spells CASSDSSAYTDTQYF. CDR3 nucleotides: TGTGCCAGCAGTGACTCTAGCGCTTACACAGATACGCAGTATTTT. The chain combines TRBV6-1 with TRBJ2-3, with a weak D call TRBD2 (6 bases). The CDR3 runs to 15 residues. V lost 3 bases to trimming and J lost 2 bases, with 12 bases between them. Germline V gene lookup returns CDR1 MNHNS and CDR2 SASEGT.

Of note for this clonotype: A read error may be the cause here, since a much bigger clone is one base away. The chain carries TRBV7-2 and TRBJ2-7; D is perhaps TRBD1 or TRBD2 (6 bases each). The CDR3 is 13 amino acids. Germline CDR1 and CDR2: SGHTA and FQGNSA. V was shortened by 5 bases and J by 6 bases, with 14 bases between the two germline ends. CDR3 sequence (DNA): TGTGCCAGCAGCCCGACTACGGGGGCCGAGCAGTACTTC. This encodes CASSPTTGAEQYF.

V gene TRBV24-1 combines with J gene TRBJ2-7; a weak D match, TRBD1 (6 bases). Germline assignment: CDR1 KGHDR and CDR2 SFDVKD. This CDR3 is 13 amino acids long. Trimming left V 4 bases short and J 4 bases short, with 10 bases between. CDR3 DNA: TGTGCCACCAGTGACTCCGGACAGTACGAGCAGTACTTC. It encodes CATSDSGQYEQYF.

J is TRBJ2-7 and V is TRBV7-9; tentative D call: TRBD2 (6 bases). The CDR3 totals 17 residues. The germline V gene encodes CDR1 SEHNR and CDR2 FQNEAQ (reference sequence). V gave up 1 base and J gave up 4 bases, with 20 bases separating them. The CDR3 region is CASSLVVMATRAYEQYF. CDR3 nucleotides: TGTGCCAGCAGCTTAGTGGTGATGGCGACTAGAGCATACGAGCAGTACTTC.

This clonotype was counted ten times or more. The J gene is TRBJ2-3, the V gene TRBV28; TRBD2 agrees at 11 bases. V lost 5 bases and J lost 2; bases outside the gene matches: 9. Germline CDR1 MDHEN, CDR2 SYDVKM. CDR3 length equals 17 residues. The CDR3 loop is CASSPLLSGRATDTQYF. DNA of the CDR3: TGTGCCAGCAGTCCACTCCTTAGCGGGAGGGCCACAGATACGCAGTATTTT.

This clonotype was counted at least ten times. In DNA form, the CDR3 reads TGTGCCAGCAGGGCTGTAAGTGAGCAGTTCTTC. Protein: CASRAVSEQFF. This rearrangement joins TRBV3-1 to TRBJ2-1; D is ambiguous. The germline CDR1 and CDR2 sequences are LGHDT and YNNKEL (reference sequence). Deletions cut 6 bases from V and 9 bases from J, with 9 bases between. This CDR3 region has 11 residues.

This clonotype appeared many times. A read error may explain this, as a much larger clone is one base away. The rearrangement links TRBV5-1 to TRBJ2-1; D gene unclear. CDR1 is SGHRS, CDR2 YFSETQ, per germline. This CDR3 has 15 amino acids. With 0 bases removed from V and 0 bases from J, the gap between germline ends came to 7 bases. The CDR3 is CASSLVSSSYNEQFF. CDR3 bases: TGCGCCAGCAGCTTGGTATCGAGCTCCTACAATGAGCAGTTCTTC.